The 30 T cell receptor beta chains below all came from one sample that was sequenced in a study of T cells in Graves' hyperthyroidism and ophthalmopathy. TCR beta CDR3 region amplification was performed from RNA transcripts. The primer set for the first-round RT-PCR of the TCR CDR3 was HTBI. TCRdb reprocessed the multiplex PCR reads via MiXCR and lists one record per CDR3 protein. The sample carries fewer than 400,000 distinct CDR3 sequences, around a sixth recorded once. Sequencing was performed on blood. These TCRs come from a woman between 18 and 29 years old with Graves' hyperthyroidism that later progressed to Graves' ophthalmopathy.

This clonotype has a count of ten or more. This chain connects TRBV7-2 to TRBJ2-7, with D perhaps matching TRBD1 (5 bases). Trimming stripped 5 bases from V and 4 bases from J, with 15 bases between. CDR1 is SGHTA and CDR2 is FQGNSA in the germline V gene. CDR3 length equals 14 residues. The CDR3 coding sequence is TGTGCCAGCAGCCGATCCTGGACAACTTACGAGCAGTACTTC. As protein: CASSRSWTTYEQYF.

This sequence joins TRBV5-5 and TRBJ2-6, with TRBD2 identical over 7 bases. Germline lookup yields CDR1 SGHKS and CDR2 YYEKEE (reference sequence). CDR3 length: 18 residues. V was clipped by 0 bases and J by 0 bases; unmatched bases: 6. The CDR3 loop is CASSLVAGLSSGANVLTF. CDR3 bases: TGTGCCAGCAGCTTGGTAGCGGGCCTGAGCTCTGGGGCCAACGTCCTGACTTTC.

At least ten counts were recorded for this clonotype. V gene TRBV6-4 combines with J gene TRBJ2-3; D not resolved. Germline CDR1 MRHNA, CDR2 SNTAGT. This CDR3 comprises 13 residues. With 3 bases removed from V and 2 bases from J, the gap between germline ends came to 6 bases. CDR3 sequence: CASSEGATDTQYF. The CDR3 bases are TGTGCCAGCAGTGAGGGTGCCACAGATACGCAGTATTTT.

This clonotype was recorded many times. The rearrangement joins TRBV5-6 to TRBJ1-2, with D unclear. This CDR3 region has 14 residues. Germline V gene data show CDR1 as SGHDT and CDR2 as YYEEEE. V lost 2 bases and J 0 bases, leaving 8 bases between the germline ends. The chain's CDR3 is CASSLGITNYGYTF. In nucleotides, the CDR3 is TGTGCCAGCAGCTTAGGCATAACTAACTATGGCTACACCTTC.

There are a few counts of this clonotype. The chain employs TRBV6-2 or TRBV6-3 and TRBJ1-1; 8 nucleotides line up with TRBD1. The CDR3 covers 17 residues. V gave up 5 bases and J gave up 1 base; unmatched junction bases: 12. Germline CDR1 MNHEY, CDR2 SVGEGT. In DNA, the CDR3 is TGTGCCAGCAGTCTTGACGACAGGGGAGGGGGGAACACTGAAGCTTTCTTT. This gives the protein CASSLDDRGGGNTEAFF.

This clonotype was seen a few times. The V and J genes are TRBV27 and TRBJ2-6; D perhaps matches TRBD1 (6 bases). The V and J ends lost 7 bases and 0 bases respectively, with 16 bases between them. Germline values: CDR1 MNHEY, CDR2 SMNVEV (reference sequence). The CDR3 spans 17 residues. DNA of the CDR3: TGTGCCAGCACCACTGGGACAACTGGCTCTGGGGCCAACGTCCTGACTTTC. Its protein product is CASTTGTTGSGANVLTF.

V usage is TRBV20-1 and J usage is TRBJ1-1; D ambiguous. The germline V gene has CDR1 DFQATT and CDR2 SNEGSKA (reference sequence). Trimming stripped 5 bases from V and 6 bases from J, with 16 bases between. This CDR3 has 13 residues. CDR3 DNA sequence: TGCAGTGCTCAGGAATCTTATCTGGCTGAAGCTTTCTTT. Residues: CSAQESYLAEAFF.

This chain joins TRBV27 and TRBJ2-5; D may be TRBD1 or TRBD2 (5 bases each). The CDR3 is made up of 11 amino acids. V lost 6 bases, J lost 9 bases, and 11 bases lay in between. Germline values: CDR1 MNHEY, CDR2 SMNVEV (reference sequence). CDR3 amino acids: CASSSLGAQYF. The CDR3 DNA follows: TGTGCCAGCAGCTCATTGGGGGCCCAGTACTTC.

This clonotype was found many times. As DNA, the CDR3 is TGTGCCAGCAGTTACAGTCGGACTTTTAATGGCTACACCTTC. Protein: CASSYSRTFNGYTF. The chain uses TRBV6-5 and TRBJ1-2; unclear D gene. The CDR3 is 14 residues long. Trimming took 2 bases from V and 6 from J, leaving 13 bases between them. In germline, CDR1 is MNHEY, CDR2 SVGAGI.

The sample holds many counts of this clonotype. The V gene is TRBV25-1, the J gene TRBJ2-5, with 8 bases identical to TRBD1. CDR1 is MGHDK, CDR2 SYGVNS, per germline. This CDR3 is built from 17 residues. The V segment lost 2 bases and the J segment 2 bases; nucleotides outside the gene matches: 10. The CDR3 DNA reads as TGTGCCAGCAGTGAAGACCAAGGGACAGGAAGACAAGAGACCCAGTACTTC. Residues: CASSEDQGTGRQETQYF.

There are many counts of this clonotype. Germline and junction disagree at one end, which may indicate a read error. CDR3 sequence (DNA): TGCGCCAGCAGCCAAGATCAGGGCTCTGGGGCCAACGTCCTGACTTTC. Its protein product is CASSQDQGSGANVLTF. The chain couples TRBV4-2 to TRBJ2-6, with D possibly being TRBD1 (5 bases). Germline V CDR1 and CDR2: LGHNA, YNFKEQ. The CDR3 has 16 amino acids.

This clonotype was seen a handful of times. The chain uses TRBV12-3 or TRBV12-4 and TRBJ2-1, with a tentative D call TRBD1 (5 bases). Trimming cost V 0 bases and J 14 bases, with 14 bases left between them. The length of the CDR3 is 13 residues. The CDR3 DNA sequence: TGTGCCAGCAGTTTAGCCACGGATAGCAGGGAGTTCTTC. Its protein is CASSLATDSREFF.

This clonotype showed up just a few times. The chain is built from TRBV6-2 or TRBV6-3 and TRBJ2-5; TRBD2 is a possible D gene (5 bases). The ends were cut back, 6 bases at V and 5 bases at J, with 19 bases in the middle. CDR1 MNHEY and CDR2 SVGEGT come from the germline V gene. The CDR3 runs 15 residues. CDR3 sequence: CASSLLSEGGETQYF. CDR3 nucleotide sequence: TGTGCCAGCAGCCTCTTGTCGGAAGGAGGCGAGACCCAGTACTTC.

This clonotype was recorded only once. The CDR3 protein is CASSQGVAGGPQETQYF. CDR3 DNA: TGTGCCAGCAGCCAAGGGGTAGCGGGAGGGCCCCAAGAGACCCAGTACTTC. V usage is TRBV3-1 and J usage is TRBJ2-5; 11 bases align to TRBD2. CDR1 and CDR2 (germline): LGHDT, YNNKEL (reference sequence). J was trimmed by 1 base and V by 1 base; bases with no gene match: 5. The CDR3 runs to 17 residues.

This clonotype was detected ten times or more. The rearrangement links TRBV27 to TRBJ1-2, with 7 bases aligning to TRBD1. The CDR3 runs 14 residues. Trimming cost V 5 bases and J 4 bases; bases outside gene matches: 7. Germline V lookup: CDR1 MNHEY, CDR2 SMNVEV (reference sequence). The CDR3 DNA is TGTGCCAGCAGTCCGGGACAGCCCCTCTATGGCTACACCTTC. It is translated as CASSPGQPLYGYTF.

The chain combines TRBV7-9 with TRBJ1-5; a possible D gene is TRBD1 (5 bases). Trimming took off 1 base at V and 5 bases at J, with 30 bases between the two ends. Germline CDR1 is SEHNR and CDR2 is FQNEAQ (reference sequence). The CDR3 covers 21 residues. The CDR3: CASSLESPGPRRRDFYQPQHF. CDR3 bases: TGTGCCAGCAGCTTAGAATCCCCGGGGCCCCGCCGCCGGGACTTCTATCAGCCCCAGCATTTT.

This clonotype was observed many times. The chain links TRBV28 to TRBJ2-1, with TRBD2 matching 14 bases. V lost 5 bases, J lost 9 bases, and 6 bases stayed unmatched. The CDR3 is 15 amino acids. CDR1 and CDR2 from the germline V gene are MDHEN and SYDVKM. CDR3 amino acids: CASSPPGLAGVEQFF. CDR3 DNA: TGTGCCAGCAGTCCGCCGGGACTAGCGGGAGTTGAGCAGTTCTTC.

There are a few counts of this clonotype. The rearrangement joins TRBV5-1 to TRBJ2-1; D unclear. V was pared by 4 bases and J by 2 bases, with 16 bases between. Per germline, CDR1 SGHRS and CDR2 YFSETQ. The CDR3 loop spans 16 amino acids. This CDR3 reads CASSPGGFRTYNEQFF. The CDR3 DNA reads TGCGCCAGCAGCCCGGGTGGCTTCAGAACCTACAATGAGCAGTTCTTC.

This clonotype was seen just once. The rearrangement uses TRBV20-1 and TRBJ2-7; perhaps TRBD1 as D (6 bases). This CDR3 has 14 residues. Germline CDR1 DFQATT, CDR2 SNEGSKA (reference sequence). The ends were cut back, 3 bases at V and 3 bases at J, with 15 bases in the middle. This chain's CDR3 is CSARIQGSLYEQYF. DNA of the CDR3: TGCAGTGCTAGGATACAGGGATCCCTCTACGAGCAGTACTTC.

The genes are TRBV11-2 and TRBJ2-7; TRBD2 matches at 12 bases. J lost 7 bases, V lost 1 base, and 2 bases had no gene match. Germline CDR1 is SGHAT and CDR2 is FQNNGV. CDR3 length: 14 residues. The CDR3 spells CASSLGLAGVEQYF. The CDR3 region has the DNA TGTGCCAGCAGCTTAGGACTAGCGGGAGTTGAGCAGTACTTC.

In its sample, this clonotype was seen many times. V is TRBV5-5 and J is TRBJ2-5; D is undetermined. The CDR3 has 14 residues. Trimming stripped 0 bases from V and 5 bases from J, with 11 bases between. The germline gives CDR1 SGHKS, CDR2 YYEKEE (reference sequence). The CDR3, as DNA: TGTGCCAGCAGCTTGGACGACCCCCCGGAGACCCAGTACTTC. It yields the protein CASSLDDPPETQYF.

This chain links TRBV4-1 with TRBJ1-2, with TRBD1 matching 7 bases. The germline gives CDR1 MGHRA, CDR2 YSYEKL. This CDR3 is built from 15 residues. V was clipped by 1 base and J by 4 bases; unmatched bases: 6. The CDR3 sequence: CASSQASTGAYGYTF. DNA for the CDR3: TGCGCCAGCAGCCAAGCTTCCACAGGGGCCTATGGCTACACCTTC.

With respect to this clonotype: A much larger clone differs from this one at a single base, so this may be a read error. The chain combines TRBV20-1 with TRBJ2-7, with 7 positions matching TRBD1. The CDR3 length is 14 residues. CDR1 DFQATT and CDR2 SNEGSKA come from the germline V gene (reference sequence). V was pared by 3 bases and J by 5 bases, with 10 bases of the junction left unmatched. The CDR3 sequence: CSARDPGQTDEQYF. The CDR3 DNA follows: TGCAGTGCTAGGGACCCGGGACAGACCGACGAGCAGTACTTC.

Ten or more counts support this clonotype. V usage is TRBV28 and J usage is TRBJ1-5; D gene unclear. Deletions cut 2 bases from V and 3 bases from J, with 17 bases between. CDR3 size: 17 residues. Germline lookup yields CDR1 MDHEN and CDR2 SYDVKM. The CDR3 is CASSLRSRQKNNQPQHF. The CDR3 DNA is TGTGCCAGCAGTTTACGGTCCCGTCAGAAGAACAATCAGCCCCAGCATTTT.

This clonotype has only a few counts. The chain carries TRBV12-3 or TRBV12-4 and TRBJ2-7; the D is unclear. V shed 5 bases and J shed 2 bases, with 13 bases lying between them. The CDR3 runs 14 residues. The CDR3 bases are TGTGCCAGCAGTCACGCTACCACAGCCTACGAGCAGTACTTC. This sequence encodes CASSHATTAYEQYF.

This clonotype was detected many times. The chain recombines TRBV27 with TRBJ2-2; weak D call: TRBD2 (6 bases). This CDR3 has 17 amino acids. Looked up from germline, CDR1 is MNHEY and CDR2 is SMNVEV (reference sequence). With 4 bases removed from V and 4 bases from J, the gap between germline ends came to 19 bases. CDR3 protein: CASSSARAYGSTGELFF. DNA of the CDR3: TGTGCCAGCAGTTCGGCCCGGGCCTACGGGAGCACCGGGGAGCTGTTTTTT.

This clonotype was seen ten or more times. The rearrangement uses TRBV7-2 and TRBJ2-1; D might be TRBD2 (5 bases). The V gene's germline CDR1 is SGHTA and CDR2 FQGNSA. With 1 base removed from V and 5 bases from J, the gap between germline ends came to 15 bases. The CDR3 spans 16 residues. The CDR3 coding sequence is TGTGCCAGCAGCTTAGGTAGCCGGAGGTTCCACAATGAGCAGTTCTTC. It encodes CASSLGSRRFHNEQFF.

V usage is TRBV29-1 and J usage is TRBJ2-4; D possibly corresponds to TRBD1 (5 bases). Germline CDR1 reads SQVTM; CDR2 reads ANQGSEA. Trimming removed 4 bases from V and 9 bases from J, with 10 bases in between. The CDR3 totals 11 residues. CDR3 coding DNA: TGCAGCGTTGGGAGTAGGGGCATTCAGTACTTC. Its protein product is CSVGSRGIQYF.

This clonotype has more than one count but fewer than ten. The chain couples TRBV20-1 to TRBJ2-1, with a tentative D call TRBD2 (6 bases). This CDR3 comprises 13 residues. V was pared by 2 bases and J by 12 bases, with 17 bases between. The V gene's germline CDR1 is DFQATT and CDR2 SNEGSKA (reference sequence). This CDR3 is CSARRLEGSGQFF. As DNA, the CDR3 is TGCAGTGCTAGACGACTAGAGGGTTCTGGGCAGTTCTTC.

The chain combines TRBV7-9 with TRBJ2-7; D is undetermined. Germline CDR1 and CDR2: SEHNR and FQNEAQ (reference sequence). The V end lost 5 bases, the J end lost 2 bases, and 16 bases lay between the germline ends. This CDR3 has 15 amino acids. The CDR3 DNA reads TGTGCCAGCAGCCCTAGAACGGGCCACACCTACGAGCAGTACTTC. Its translation: CASSPRTGHTYEQYF.